The 8 T cell receptor beta chains given below trace back to one sample, sequenced in a study of shared clonotypes between healthy human individuals. As defined, naive CD8 cells were CD45RO-negative and positively selected for CCR7, with terminally differentiated effector memory CD45RA+ cells excluded. Sequenced by immunoSEQ multiplex PCR; TCRdb stores in-frame clones only, minus some. Here the sample spans more than 2 million clones, around 93% being singletons. The material sequenced was naive CD8+ T cells from PBMCs. These receptors originate from a man aged 18-30 years in good health. Some clones in this sample may be carry-over from other donors' samples.

The chain combines TRBV25-1 with TRBJ2-1; TRBD1 matches at 10 bases. V was pared by 4 bases and J by 6 bases, with 12 bases of the junction left unmatched. CDR1 is MGHDK and CDR2 is SYGVNS in the germline V gene. The CDR3 totals 17 residues. CDR3 protein: CASSGQSRDRGGNEQFF. CDR3 sequence (DNA): TGTGCCAGCAGTGGCCAATCGCGGGACAGGGGCGGCAATGAGCAGTTCTTC.

The CDR3 protein is CASRHSLAGGRDTQYF. CDR3 coding DNA: TGTGCCAGCAGGCACTCCCTAGCGGGAGGGAGGGATACGCAGTATTTT. This chain joins TRBV27 and TRBJ2-3; TRBD2 matches 12 bases. CDR1 and CDR2 from the germline V gene are MNHEY and SMNVEV (reference sequence). This CDR3 is built from 16 residues. J was trimmed by 6 bases and V by 6 bases; bases with no gene match: 10.

The V call is TRBV19, the J call TRBJ2-3; D remains ambiguous. Germline CDR1 reads LNHDA; CDR2 reads SQIVND (reference sequence). CDR3 length: 15 amino acids. Trimming took 7 bases from V and 2 from J, leaving 16 bases between them. The CDR3 spells CASTPRRDFTDTQYF. In nucleotides, the CDR3 is TGTGCCAGTACCCCACGAAGGGATTTCACAGATACGCAGTATTTT.

This clone showed up just once. This chain uses TRBV9 with TRBJ2-3; 9 bases are a match to TRBD2. The V gene end was trimmed by 4 bases and the J gene end by 2 bases; junction bases not matched to a gene: 11. The CDR3 contains 17 residues. Germline lookup yields CDR1 SGDLS and CDR2 YYNGEE. The CDR3 loop is CASSQGGGLASTDTQYF. For the CDR3, the DNA is TGTGCCAGCAGCCAAGGGGGAGGACTAGCGTCCACAGATACGCAGTATTTT.

The chain couples TRBV5-6 to TRBJ2-7; 10 positions agree with TRBD2. Per germline, CDR1 SGHDT and CDR2 YYEEEE. V shed 0 bases and J 0 bases; nucleotides not matched to a gene: 6. The CDR3 runs to 17 residues. Here the CDR3 DNA reads TGTGCCAGCAGCTTGGGGGGAGCGGGAGGGAGCTCCTACGAGCAGTACTTC. Translated: CASSLGGAGGSSYEQYF.

The chain couples TRBV7-9 to TRBJ1-1; 8 nucleotides agree with TRBD1. Germline V gene lookup returns CDR1 SEHNR and CDR2 FQNEAQ (reference sequence). The CDR3 is made up of 13 amino acids. V shed 11 bases and J 5 bases; nucleotides not matched to a gene: 10. The CDR3 loop reads CAGILQGDTEAFF. The CDR3 nucleotides are TGTGCCGGGATTCTACAGGGGGATACTGAAGCTTTCTTT.

The chain uses TRBV27 and TRBJ2-3; D uncertain. Germline-derived CDR1 and CDR2 are MNHEY and SMNVEV (reference sequence). V was shortened by 7 bases and J by 0 bases, with 11 bases between the two germline ends. The CDR3 sequence is 14 residues long. The DNA for the CDR3 is TGTGCCAGCAAGAAAATTACTAGCACAGATACGCAGTATTTT. Translating it yields CASKKITSTDTQYF.

V is TRBV2 and J is TRBJ1-4; D call uncertain. Trimming removed 6 bases from V and 4 bases from J, with 18 bases in between. Germline-derived CDR1 and CDR2 are SNHLY and FYNNEI. This CDR3 is 16 amino acids long. CDR3 sequence: CASSYTKSTRNEKLFF. The CDR3 DNA is TGTGCCAGCAGCTACACGAAAAGTACCCGTAATGAAAAACTGTTTTTT.